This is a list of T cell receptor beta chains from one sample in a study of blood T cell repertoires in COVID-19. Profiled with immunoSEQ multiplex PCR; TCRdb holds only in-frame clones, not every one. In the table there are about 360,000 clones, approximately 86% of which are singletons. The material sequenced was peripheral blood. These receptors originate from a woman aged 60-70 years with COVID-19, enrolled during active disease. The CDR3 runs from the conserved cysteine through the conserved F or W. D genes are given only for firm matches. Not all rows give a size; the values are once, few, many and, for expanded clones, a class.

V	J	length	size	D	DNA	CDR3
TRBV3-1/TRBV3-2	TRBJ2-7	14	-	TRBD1	TGTGCCAGCAGCCAAGGGACAGGGGGTGGGGTGCAGTACTTC	CASSQGTGGGVQYF
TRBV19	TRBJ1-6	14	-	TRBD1	TGTGCCAGTAGACCAGGGGGTCAAAATTCACCCCTCCACTTT	CASRPGGQNSPLHF
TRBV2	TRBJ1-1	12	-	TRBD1	TGTGCCAGCACCAATTCCAGGGGGGAAGCTTTCTTT	CASTNSRGEAFF
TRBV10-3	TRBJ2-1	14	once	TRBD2	TGTGCCATCAGTAAGCGGGGGGGGTACAATGAGCAGTTCTTC	CAISKRGGYNEQFF
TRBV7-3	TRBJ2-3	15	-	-	TGTGCCAGCAGCCCAAGCAGGGTCGGAAGAGATACGCAGTATTTT	CASSPSRVGRDTQYF
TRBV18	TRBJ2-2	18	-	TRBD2	TGTGCCAGCTCACCCGCGCGGGGGGGCGTCGTGAACACCGGGGAGCTGTTTTTT	CASSPARGGVVNTGELFF
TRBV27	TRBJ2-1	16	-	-	TGTGCCAGCAGTCCGTCTGGGGCAGTGAGCTACAATGAGCAGTTCTTC	CASSPSGAVSYNEQFF
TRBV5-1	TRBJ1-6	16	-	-	TGCGCCAGCAGCAGCCGGACAGCCGGCGTAAATTCACCCCTCCACTTT	CASSSRTAGVNSPLHF
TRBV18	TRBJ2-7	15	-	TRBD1	TGTGCCAGCTCACTCATACAGGGGAGCTCCTACGAGCAGTACTTC	CASSLIQGSSYEQYF
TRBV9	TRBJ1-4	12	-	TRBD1	TGTGCCAGCAGCGCCACAGGGGGAAAACTGTTTTTT	CASSATGGKLFF
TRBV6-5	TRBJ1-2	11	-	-	TGTGCCAGCAGGGGCGAGAGTGGCTACACCTTC	CASRGESGYTF
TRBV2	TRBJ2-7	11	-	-	TGTGCCAGCAGTGTCCTCTACGAGCAGTACTTC	CASSVLYEQYF
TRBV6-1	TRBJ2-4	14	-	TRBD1	TGTGCCAGCAGTGAAGGGACAGGGAAAAACATTCAGTACTTC	CASSEGTGKNIQYF
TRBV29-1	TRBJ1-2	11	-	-	TGCAGCGTTGGGGGCGACTATGGCTACACCTTC	CSVGGDYGYTF
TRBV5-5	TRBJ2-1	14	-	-	TGTGCCAGCAGCTTCGGCGGGGTCTACAATGAGCAGTTCTTC	CASSFGGVYNEQFF
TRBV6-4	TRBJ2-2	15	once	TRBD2	TGTGCCAGCAGTGGAGCTAGCGGGGGCACCGGGGAGCTGTTTTTT	CASSGASGGTGELFF
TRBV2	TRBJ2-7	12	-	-	TGTGCCAGCACCGGGACACCACAAGGGCAGTACTTC	CASTGTPQGQYF
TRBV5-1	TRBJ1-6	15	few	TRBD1	TGCGCCAGCAGCGCCGGGACAGGGGACAATTCACCCCTCCACTTT	CASSAGTGDNSPLHF
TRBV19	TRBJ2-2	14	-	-	TGTGCCAGTAGTATGGGGGGGGCCACCGGGGAGCTGTTTTTT	CASSMGGATGELFF
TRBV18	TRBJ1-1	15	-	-	TGTGCCAGCTCATCCGACGCACAGGGGAACACTGAAGCTTTCTTT	CASSSDAQGNTEAFF
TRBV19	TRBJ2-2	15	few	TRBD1	TGTGCCAGTACCACCCGGGACAGGGAGTCCGGGGAGCTGTTTTTT	CASTTRDRESGELFF
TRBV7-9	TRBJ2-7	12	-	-	TGTGCCAGCAGCTCACAGGGTTTGAAGCAGTACTTC	CASSSQGLKQYF
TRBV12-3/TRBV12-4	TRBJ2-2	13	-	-	TGTGCCAGCTTTGGCGGGAACACCGGGGAGCTGTTTTTT	CASFGGNTGELFF
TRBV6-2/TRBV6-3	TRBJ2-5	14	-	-	TGTGCCAGCAGTTACTCACCGGGGCAAGAGACCCAGTACTTC	CASSYSPGQETQYF
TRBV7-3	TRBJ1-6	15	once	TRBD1	TGTGCCAGCAGCCTCCAAGGACAGGGAAATTCACCCCTCCACTTT	CASSLQGQGNSPLHF
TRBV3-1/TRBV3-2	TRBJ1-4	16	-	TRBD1	TGTGCCAGCAGCCTTCACGGACAGGCAACTAATGAAAAACTGTTTTTT	CASSLHGQATNEKLFF
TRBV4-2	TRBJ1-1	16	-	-	TGTGCCAGCAGCCCCTCCCTCGGGGAGATGAACACTGAAGCTTTCTTT	CASSPSLGEMNTEAFF
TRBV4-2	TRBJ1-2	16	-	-	TGTGCCAGCAGCCAAGAAGGAGACAGCGAGTCCAATGGCTACACCTTC	CASSQEGDSESNGYTF
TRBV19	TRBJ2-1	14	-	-	TGTGCCACTTTCCGGGACTCCTCCTACAATGAGCAGTTCTTC	CATFRDSSYNEQFF
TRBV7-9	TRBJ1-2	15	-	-	TGTGCCAGCAGCCAAGCCGGACGGACTTTGTATGGCTACACCTTC	CASSQAGRTLYGYTF
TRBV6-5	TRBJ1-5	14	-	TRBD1	TGTGCCAGCAGTCTTACAGGGGTCAATCAGCCCCAGCATTTT	CASSLTGVNQPQHF
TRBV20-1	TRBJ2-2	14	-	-	TGCAGTGCTAGTCGAGGGCTTTACACCGGGGAGCTGTTTTTT	CSASRGLYTGELFF
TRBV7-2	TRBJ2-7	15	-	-	TGTGCCAGCAGCTTAGATTACGACCCCGCCCAGGTGCAGTACTTC	CASSLDYDPAQVQYF
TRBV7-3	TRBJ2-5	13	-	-	TGTGCCAGCAGCTTAACCTACCAAGAGACCCAGTACTTC	CASSLTYQETQYF
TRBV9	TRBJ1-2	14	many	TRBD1	TGTGCCAGCAGCTCTCGACAGGGTTTTAATGGCTACACCTTC	CASSSRQGFNGYTF
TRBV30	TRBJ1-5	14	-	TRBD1	TGTGCCACGAGGGGGCAGGGGGCAAATCAGCCCCAGCATTTT	CATRGQGANQPQHF
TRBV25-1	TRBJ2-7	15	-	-	TGTGCCAGCAGCCTCGGACGGGGAATCTCCTACGAGCAGTACTTC	CASSLGRGISYEQYF
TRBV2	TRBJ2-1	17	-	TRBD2	TGTGCCAGCAGGGAACGGAGGACTAGCGGGGGGTACAATGAGCAGTTCTTC	CASRERRTSGGYNEQFF
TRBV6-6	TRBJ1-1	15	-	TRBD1	TGTGCCAGCAGTTACTTCTCCGGGACAGCCTATGAAGCTTTCTTT	CASSYFSGTAYEAFF
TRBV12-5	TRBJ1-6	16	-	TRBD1	TGTGCTAGTGGTTTGAAACAGGGGGCGGCTAATTCACCCCTCCACTTT	CASGLKQGAANSPLHF
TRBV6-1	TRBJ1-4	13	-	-	TGTGCCAGCAGTGATGAGGGACTCCAAAAACTGTTTTTT	CASSDEGLQKLFF
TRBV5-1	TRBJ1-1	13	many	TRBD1	TGCGCCAGCAGCACCGGGACAGCAGCTGAAGCTTTCTTT	CASSTGTAAEAFF
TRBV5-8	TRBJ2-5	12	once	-	TGTGCCAGCAGCTTGAGAGTTGTGACCCAGTACTTC	CASSLRVVTQYF
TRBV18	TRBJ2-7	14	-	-	TGTGCCAGCTCACCCCAGCCAGGTTCCTACGAGCAGTACTTC	CASSPQPGSYEQYF
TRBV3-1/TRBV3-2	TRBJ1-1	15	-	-	TGTGCCAGCAGCCAACACGCAACAGGGAACACTGAAGCTTTCTTT	CASSQHATGNTEAFF
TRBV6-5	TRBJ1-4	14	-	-	TGTGCCAGCATGCAGGGTGCGGCTAATGAAAAACTGTTTTTT	CASMQGAANEKLFF
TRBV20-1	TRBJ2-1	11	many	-	TGCAGTGCTACCACAGGTTCCGTGCAGTTCTTC	CSATTGSVQFF
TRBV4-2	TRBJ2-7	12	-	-	TGTGCCAGCAGCTCGACAGGCTACGAGCAGTACTTC	CASSSTGYEQYF